Listed below are T cell receptor beta chains from one sample, sequenced in a study of blood T cells in healthy people across ages. Using its own MiXCR run on the 5' RACE reads, TCRdb lists one record per CDR3 protein. The table shows approximately 1,000,000 distinct CDR3 sequences, with under 45% occurring only once. Sequencing was performed on blood. Receptor source: a woman aged 55-70 years in good health. The CDR3 runs from the conserved cysteine through the conserved F or W. The order of the fields is clone size, CDR3 length, V gene, D gene, J gene, CDR3 protein, CDR3 DNA. The D gene is left open where the match is weak. Clone size is not always given. Where it is, it says once, few, many or a class for expanded clones.

size: few; length: 14; V: TRBV20-1; D: TRBD1; J: TRBJ2-7; CDR3: CSARQQGVDYEQYF; DNA: TGCAGTGCTAGACAACAGGGGGTGGACTACGAGCAGTACTTC
size: .; length: 15; V: TRBV5-1; D: TRBD2; J: TRBJ2-7; CDR3: CASSFRAGGLGEQYF; DNA: TGCGCCAGCAGCTTCCGAGCGGGAGGGCTCGGCGAGCAGTACTTC
size: .; length: 13; V: TRBV11-2; D: .; J: TRBJ2-7; CDR3: CASTTWASYEQYF; DNA: TGTGCCAGCACCACTTGGGCTTCGTACGAGCAGTACTTC
size: once; length: 15; V: TRBV20-1; D: TRBD2; J: TRBJ2-7; CDR3: CSASKRESSYNEQYF; DNA: TGCAGTGCGTCGAAGCGGGAGAGCTCCTACAATGAGCAGTACTTC
size: .; length: 14; V: TRBV28; D: .; J: TRBJ1-2; CDR3: CASSSPTVNYGYTF; DNA: TGTGCCAGCAGTTCCCCGACGGTGAACTATGGCTACACCTTC
size: .; length: 21; V: TRBV29-1; D: .; J: TRBJ2-3; CDR3: CSVLIRPRQGRLAASTDTQYF; DNA: TGCAGCGTCCTCATCCGTCCCAGGCAGGGACGGCTGGCGGCAAGCACAGATACGCAGTATTTT
size: .; length: 15; V: TRBV20-1; D: TRBD1; J: TRBJ1-5; CDR3: CSATTGQGSNQPQHF; DNA: TGCAGTGCTACTACGGGACAGGGTAGCAATCAGCCCCAGCATTTT
size: once; length: 19; V: TRBV28; D: TRBD1; J: TRBJ2-7; CDR3: CASSLIGGQDGKGTYEQYF; DNA: TGTGCCAGCAGTTTAATTGGGGGACAGGATGGAAAGGGGACCTACGAGCAGTACTTC
size: many; length: 16; V: TRBV27; D: .; J: TRBJ1-4; CDR3: CASRRVRDLSNEKLFF; DNA: TGTGCCAGCAGACGGGTTCGGGATCTTTCTAATGAAAAACTGTTTTTT
size: few; length: 17; V: TRBV27; D: .; J: TRBJ2-4; CDR3: CASSLKGSGLAKNIQYF; DNA: TGTGCCAGCAGTTTAAAGGGTAGCGGATTAGCCAAAAACATTCAGTACTTC
size: .; length: 18; V: TRBV28; D: TRBD1; J: TRBJ2-5; CDR3: CASSLAGSGGFRQETQYF; DNA: TGTGCCAGCAGTTTGGCTGGGTCAGGGGGCTTCAGGCAAGAGACCCAGTACTTC
size: few; length: 13; V: TRBV20-1; D: .; J: TRBJ2-3; CDR3: CSAIPRSTDTQYF; DNA: TGCAGTGCCATTCCTCGGTCCACAGATACGCAGTATTTT
size: .; length: 15; V: TRBV7-6; D: .; J: TRBJ2-7; CDR3: CASSLEMAHSYEQYF; DNA: TGTGCCAGCAGCTTAGAAATGGCACACTCCTACGAGCAGTACTTC
size: .; length: 15; V: TRBV7-6; D: TRBD1; J: TRBJ2-7; CDR3: CASSGRTGGTYEQYF; DNA: TGTGCCAGCAGCGGACGGACAGGGGGCACGTACGAGCAGTACTTC
size: .; length: 13; V: TRBV11-2; D: .; J: TRBJ2-5; CDR3: CASSPLTVETQYF; DNA: TGTGCCAGCAGCCCTCTGACGGTAGAGACCCAGTACTTC
size: few; length: 17; V: TRBV4-1; D: TRBD1; J: TRBJ2-7; CDR3: CASSPGLLGQGAYEQYF; DNA: TGCGCCAGCAGCCCCGGATTACTCGGACAGGGAGCCTACGAGCAGTACTTC
size: few; length: 16; V: TRBV12-3/TRBV12-4; D: .; J: TRBJ2-2; CDR3: CASSFSPGSGTGELFF; DNA: TGTGCCAGCAGTTTTAGCCCGGGGTCGGGCACCGGGGAGCTGTTTTTT
size: .; length: 16; V: TRBV12-3/TRBV12-4; D: .; J: TRBJ2-3; CDR3: CASTQDREYNTDTQYF; DNA: TGTGCCAGCACCCAAGACCGGGAGTATAACACAGATACGCAGTATTTT
size: .; length: 15; V: TRBV20-1; D: .; J: TRBJ1-4; CDR3: CSARDLEGNGEKLFF; DNA: TGCAGTGCTAGAGATCTCGAGGGAAATGGAGAAAAACTGTTTTTT
size: .; length: 15; V: TRBV20-1; D: .; J: TRBJ2-7; CDR3: CSARGLLGRSYEQYF; DNA: TGCAGTGCTAGAGGTCTCCTAGGGAGATCCTACGAGCAGTACTTC
size: .; length: 16; V: TRBV20-1; D: TRBD2; J: TRBJ2-1; CDR3: CSRKSLAGGTYDEQFF; DNA: TGCAGTCGGAAATCACTAGCGGGAGGGACCTACGATGAGCAGTTCTTC
size: few; length: 15; V: TRBV15; D: TRBD1; J: TRBJ2-5; CDR3: CATSPWGQGAREQYF; DNA: TGTGCCACCAGCCCATGGGGACAGGGGGCACGTGAGCAGTACTTC
size: few; length: 19; V: TRBV7-3; D: TRBD2; J: TRBJ2-1; CDR3: CASSQGQVSSGRAFNEQFF; DNA: TGTGCCAGCAGCCAAGGCCAGGTCTCTAGCGGGAGGGCCTTCAATGAGCAGTTCTTC
size: few; length: 13; V: TRBV20-1; D: TRBD1; J: TRBJ1-5; CDR3: CSAGRQGGQPQHF; DNA: TGCAGTGCTGGTAGACAGGGCGGACAGCCCCAGCATTTT
size: .; length: 16; V: TRBV7-9; D: TRBD2; J: TRBJ2-7; CDR3: CASRPEAGEDYYEQYF; DNA: TGTGCCAGCAGACCCGAGGCGGGAGAAGATTACTACGAGCAGTACTTC
size: .; length: 17; V: TRBV7-6; D: .; J: TRBJ2-3; CDR3: CASSLEAVSSSTDTQYF; DNA: TGTGCCAGCAGCTTAGAAGCGGTTAGTTCTAGCACAGATACGCAGTATTTT
size: .; length: 13; V: TRBV20-1; D: .; J: TRBJ2-7; CDR3: CSARTVKAYEQYF; DNA: TGCAGTGCTAGGACGGTGAAGGCCTACGAGCAGTACTTC
size: .; length: 18; V: TRBV3-1; D: TRBD1; J: TRBJ2-7; CDR3: CASSQALTGVDVGYEQYF; DNA: TGTGCCAGCAGCCAAGCCCTGACAGGGGTCGATGTCGGTTACGAGCAGTACTTC
size: .; length: 15; V: TRBV18; D: TRBD1; J: TRBJ2-1; CDR3: CASSHRDRGGHEQFF; DNA: TGTGCCAGCTCACATAGGGACAGGGGGGGACATGAGCAGTTCTTC
size: .; length: 16; V: TRBV9; D: .; J: TRBJ2-1; CDR3: CASSVDREKLNNEQFF; DNA: TGTGCCAGCAGCGTAGACCGGGAGAAGTTAAACAATGAGCAGTTCTTC
size: .; length: 15; V: TRBV9; D: .; J: TRBJ2-3; CDR3: CASSVGVFGADTQYF; DNA: TGTGCCAGCAGCGTAGGAGTTTTCGGGGCAGATACGCAGTATTTT
size: .; length: 14; V: TRBV6-1; D: TRBD1; J: TRBJ1-4; CDR3: CASYRGPGSEKLFF; DNA: TGTGCCAGCTACAGGGGCCCAGGGAGTGAAAAACTGTTTTTT
size: .; length: 14; V: TRBV25-1; D: .; J: TRBJ1-1; CDR3: CASSETQGGTEAFF; DNA: TGTGCCAGCAGTGAAACCCAAGGGGGCACTGAAGCTTTCTTT
size: .; length: 14; V: TRBV28; D: .; J: TRBJ1-2; CDR3: CASSLDGPNYGYTF; DNA: TGTGCCAGCAGTTTAGATGGACCAAACTATGGCTACACCTTC
size: .; length: 15; V: TRBV7-3; D: .; J: TRBJ2-1; CDR3: CASQEDPSSYNEQFF; DNA: TGTGCCAGCCAGGAGGACCCGAGCTCCTACAATGAGCAGTTCTTC
size: .; length: 15; V: TRBV27; D: .; J: TRBJ2-5; CDR3: CASSLQASAKETQYF; DNA: TGTGCCAGCAGTTTGCAGGCTAGCGCAAAAGAGACCCAGTACTTC
size: few; length: 17; V: TRBV6-5; D: .; J: TRBJ2-6; CDR3: CASSYFEAASGANVLTF; DNA: TGTGCCAGCAGTTACTTTGAGGCCGCCTCTGGGGCCAACGTCCTGACTTTC
size: .; length: 16; V: TRBV11-1; D: .; J: TRBJ2-7; CDR3: CASSFPSPRGGYEQYF; DNA: TGTGCCAGCAGCTTTCCCTCCCCCAGGGGAGGGTACGAGCAGTACTTC
size: .; length: 14; V: TRBV27; D: .; J: TRBJ2-7; CDR3: CASSSDRDSYEQYF; DNA: TGTGCCAGCAGTTCGGACAGAGATTCCTACGAGCAGTACTTC